The rows below give T cell receptor beta chains drawn from one sample of a study of blood T cell repertoires in COVID-19. The repertoire was sequenced with immunoSEQ multiplex PCR; TCRdb's copy has only in-frame clones and lacks some. The repertoire holds approximately 350,000 clones, about 90% seen once, with around 1.2% in the top ten. Source material: peripheral blood. The receptors were sampled from a man aged 35-49 years with acute or convalescent COVID-19. The CDR3 runs from the conserved cysteine through the conserved F or W. A D gene is named only where the DNA matches it firmly. Clone size appears in some rows only: once, few, many, or a class for an expanded clone.

CDR3nt: TGCGCCAGCAGCGTGCGTACCGGGACTACGAACACCGGGGAGCTGTTTTTT; CDR3aa: CASSVRTGTTNTGELFF; abundance: .; v_gene: TRBV5-1; d_gene: TRBD2; j_gene: TRBJ2-2
CDR3nt: TGCGCCAGCAGTTCCGGCTCGCGAGGCACTGAAGCTTTCTTT; CDR3aa: CASSSGSRGTEAFF; abundance: .; v_gene: TRBV10-2; d_gene: .; j_gene: TRBJ1-1
CDR3nt: TGTGCCAGCAGCTTAGTCGCCAGGCTGGGGGAGCTGTTTTTT; CDR3aa: CASSLVARLGELFF; abundance: .; v_gene: TRBV7-9; d_gene: .; j_gene: TRBJ2-2
CDR3nt: TGTGCCAGCAGACAGATTGGGACAGCTAACTATGGCTACACCTTC; CDR3aa: CASRQIGTANYGYTF; abundance: .; v_gene: TRBV27; d_gene: TRBD1; j_gene: TRBJ1-2
CDR3nt: TGTGCCAGCAGTTTGGGACAGGGGAGGATCAACACTGAAGCTTTCTTT; CDR3aa: CASSLGQGRINTEAFF; abundance: .; v_gene: TRBV6-6; d_gene: TRBD1; j_gene: TRBJ1-1
CDR3nt: TGTGCCAGTAGATCCGGGAGCAACGCCGGGGAGCTGTTTTTT; CDR3aa: CASRSGSNAGELFF; abundance: .; v_gene: TRBV19; d_gene: .; j_gene: TRBJ2-2
CDR3nt: TGTGCCTGGAGTCGACTCCAACGATACAATGAGCAGTTCTTC; CDR3aa: CAWSRLQRYNEQFF; abundance: .; v_gene: TRBV30; d_gene: .; j_gene: TRBJ2-1
CDR3nt: TGTGCCATCACAGGGCAGATTGATCAGCCCCAGCATTTT; CDR3aa: CAITGQIDQPQHF; abundance: once; v_gene: TRBV10-3; d_gene: .; j_gene: TRBJ1-5
CDR3nt: TGTGCCAGCAGCCGGACAGGGGGCCGGTATGGCTACACCTTC; CDR3aa: CASSRTGGRYGYTF; abundance: .; v_gene: TRBV7-2; d_gene: TRBD1; j_gene: TRBJ1-2
CDR3nt: TGTGCCAGCAGTGTTATCCCCCAGGGTGGCTACACCTTC; CDR3aa: CASSVIPQGGYTF; abundance: .; v_gene: TRBV2; d_gene: .; j_gene: TRBJ1-2
CDR3nt: TGTGCCAGCAGCCTACTTAGCGGGAGCAAGGAGCTGTTTTTT; CDR3aa: CASSLLSGSKELFF; abundance: once; v_gene: TRBV7-9; d_gene: TRBD2; j_gene: TRBJ2-2